The clone carrying this T cell receptor beta chain was recorded only once. Its antigen is unknown. The length of the CDR3 is 18 residues. V was trimmed by 5 bases and J by 5 bases, leaving 25 bases between them. Germline loops: CDR1 WSHSY, CDR2 SAAADI. This entry is derived from a study of radiation and T cells in renal cell carcinoma. Looking at the study overall: Nephrectomy followed 15 Gy stereotactic body radiation by 4 weeks. Whole-study results and caveats: Baseline intratumoral clonotype presence is unknown without pretreatment biopsies. Top tumor clonotypes rose in blood 2 weeks post-radiation, then contracted.

Profiling relied on immunoSEQ multiplex PCR, and the TCRdb table lists in-frame clones only, not all of them. The data contain about 58,000 clones, around 77% of them singletons. Time point given: blood 2 weeks post-SBRT. Stated treatment: 15 Gy SBRT to primary tumor, nephrectomy 4 weeks later. The sequencing used blood, collected from a patient whose treatment included radiotherapy and nephrectomy. The genes are TRBV10-2 and TRBJ2-1, with D uncertain. This clonotype was sampled from a man aged 55 to 69 with renal cell carcinoma. DNA for the CDR3: TGCGCCAGCAGTTCCCCGACTGGGTGGGATATTCGGGACAATGAGCAGTTCTTC. Amino acid sequence: CASSSPTGWDIRDNEQFF.